The sequence of this T cell receptor (beta chain) was determined in a study of blood T cell repertoires in COVID-19. Across the whole study: The cDNA or gDNA used as material had been derived from T cells, B-cell-depleted T cells, or PBMCs.

The CDR3 has 15 residues. Germline V gives CDR1 PRHDT, CDR2 FYEKMQ (reference sequence). V was cut by 4 bases and J by 0 bases, with 12 bases left in between. How the authors handled the data: Quantification of nucleated cells was approximated via reference gene primer amplification. Repertoires were generated with immunoSEQ multiplex PCR, while TCRdb's copy carries only in-frame clones and drops some. V and J calls and clone size are those listed in that table; D and trimming were worked out from the DNA. The table includes tens of thousands of clones, roughly nine tenths detected once. The rearrangement joins TRBV13 to TRBJ1-2; a possible D gene is TRBD1 (5 bases). Specimen: peripheral blood. The sequence derives from a man older than 75 in a cohort sampled during active COVID-19. As DNA, the CDR3 is TGTGCCAGCAGCTCCCACGGGACTACTAACTATGGCTACACCTTC. Protein sequence: CASSSHGTTNYGYTF.